This T cell receptor beta chain stems from a study of OX40 agonist ivuxolimab in advanced cancers. The repertoire was sequenced with immunoSEQ multiplex PCR; TCRdb's copy has only in-frame clones and lacks some. The sample carries about 19,000 clones, about three quarters recorded once. The CDR3 contains 15 residues. V was trimmed by 2 bases and J by 1 base, leaving 10 bases between them. The germline gives CDR1 SGHAT, CDR2 FQNNGV. Source: CD4+ or CD8+ T cells sorted from blood, taken in a trial of the OX40 agonist ivuxolimab. This receptor was taken from an adult with an advanced solid tumor such as melanoma, head and neck, liver or kidney cancer. The chain combines TRBV11-2 with TRBJ2-3; tentatively, D is TRBD2 (6 bases). Written as DNA, the CDR3 is TGTGCCAGCAGCTTACGGGACTTCCGCACAGATACGCAGTATTTT. Translated, it gives CASSLRDFRTDTQYF.